Listed here are 22 T cell receptor beta chains from one sample, sequenced in a study of blood T cell repertoires in COVID-19. The method was immunoSEQ multiplex PCR; TCRdb's version includes in-frame clones alone and lacks a portion of them. The data hold 110,000 to 150,000 clones, with about nine tenths observed a single time. Material: PBMCs or T cells enriched from blood (not recorded which). These receptors were taken from a man in his fifties or sixties who had recovered from COVID-19.

The chain couples TRBV6-5 to TRBJ2-2, with 8 bases aligning to TRBD2. CDR1 is MNHEY, CDR2 SVGAGI, per germline. This CDR3 is built from 15 residues. With V trimmed by 8 bases and J by 0 bases, 5 bases remained unmatched. CDR3: CASRSGGSNTGELFF. Written as DNA, the CDR3 is TGTGCCAGCCGGTCGGGGGGGTCGAACACCGGGGAGCTGTTTTTT.

The J gene is TRBJ1-2, the V gene TRBV29-1; D may be TRBD1 (6 bases). CDR1 and CDR2 from the germline V gene are SQVTM and ANQGSEA. V was cut by 0 bases and J by 7 bases, with 12 bases left in between. There are 13 residues in the CDR3. The CDR3 region is CSVEDLSRGGYTF. Written as DNA, the CDR3 is TGCAGCGTTGAAGATCTATCCAGGGGTGGCTACACCTTC.

This clone showed up just a few times. The V and J genes are TRBV27 and TRBJ1-1, with D maybe TRBD1 (5 bases). Germline V gives CDR1 MNHEY, CDR2 SMNVEV (reference sequence). The V gene lost 5 bases and the J gene lost 9 bases, with 19 bases spanning the gap. This CDR3 is 14 amino acids long. The CDR3 is CASSTSGTETKAFF. The CDR3 DNA is TGTGCCAGCAGTACCTCAGGGACTGAAACGAAAGCTTTCTTT.

This sequence joins TRBV28 and TRBJ2-2; 8 nucleotides match TRBD1. V was pared by 5 bases and J by 6 bases, with 23 bases of the junction left unmatched. The CDR3 sequence is 20 residues long. Germline V CDR1 and CDR2: MDHEN, SYDVKM. CDR3 nucleotide sequence: TGTGCCAGCAGTCACCCTACAGGACAGGGTTTGTGGGGTTTAGCCGGGGAGCTGTTTTTT. The encoded protein is CASSHPTGQGLWGLAGELFF.

CDR3 region: CASNSKQGIRGGYTF. The CDR3, as DNA: TGTGCCAGCAATAGTAAACAGGGGATTAGGGGAGGCTACACCTTC. The chain combines TRBV7-2 with TRBJ1-2; 7 positions match TRBD1. V lost 7 bases and J lost 8; bases outside the gene matches: 16. The CDR3 extends over 15 amino acids. In germline, CDR1 is SGHTA, CDR2 FQGNSA.

This sequence joins TRBV6-5 and TRBJ2-1, with D tentatively TRBD2 (5 bases). The CDR3 is made up of 16 amino acids. V dropped 2 bases and J dropped 8 bases, with 19 bases sitting between them. Germline CDR1 MNHEY, CDR2 SVGAGI. CDR3 loop: CASSYSLATGIDEQFF. CDR3 sequence (DNA): TGTGCCAGCAGTTACAGTCTAGCTACGGGGATCGATGAGCAGTTCTTC.

The rearrangement joins TRBV28 to TRBJ2-1, with 7 bases that match TRBD2. Losses at the gene ends were 5 bases for V and 1 base for J; bases not matched to a gene: 5. Germline CDR1 MDHEN, CDR2 SYDVKM. This CDR3 contains 15 residues. The CDR3 region is CASSEASGSYNEQFF. In nucleotides, the CDR3 is TGTGCCAGCAGTGAAGCTAGCGGTTCCTACAATGAGCAGTTCTTC. Looking up the rest from reference TRBV28 and TRBJ2-1 gives the full variable domain: DVKVTQSSRYLVKRTGEKVFLECVQDMDHENMFWYRQDPGLGLRLIYFSYDVKMKEKGDIPEGYSVSREKKERFSLILESASTNQTSMYLCASSEASGSYNEQFFGPGTRLTVL.

This chain links TRBV9 with TRBJ2-1, with TRBD2 matching 12 bases. V lost 7 bases and J lost 3; bases outside the gene matches: 8. The CDR3 has 16 residues. The germline CDR1 and CDR2 sequences are SGDLS and YYNGEE. CDR3 protein: CASGTSGFYSYNEQFF. Here the CDR3 DNA reads TGTGCCAGCGGGACTAGCGGGTTTTATAGCTACAATGAGCAGTTCTTC.

This clone occurred a few times. The V gene is TRBV28, the J gene TRBJ2-3, with 13 bases lining up with TRBD2. The junction had 5 bases not matched to a gene; V was cut back by 5 bases and J by 6 bases. The CDR3 loop spans 15 amino acids. Germline CDR1 reads MDHEN; CDR2 reads SYDVKM. CDR3 sequence reads: CASSTTSGGRDTQYF. CDR3 nucleotides: TGTGCCAGCAGTACGACTAGCGGGGGGCGTGATACGCAGTATTTT.

V usage is TRBV15 and J usage is TRBJ2-7; 9 bases align to TRBD2. This CDR3 is 15 amino acids long. The junction had 4 bases not matched to a gene; V was cut back by 1 base and J by 3 bases. Germline values: CDR1 LNHNV, CDR2 YYDKDF (reference sequence). This CDR3 is CATSRGGLANYEQYF. The CDR3 nucleotides read TGTGCCACCAGCAGAGGCGGACTAGCGAACTACGAGCAGTACTTC. Full variable domain (rest looked up from reference TRBV15 and TRBJ2-7): DAMVIQNPRYQVTQFGKPVTLSCSQTLNHNVMYWYQQKSSQAPKLLFHYYDKDFNNEADTPDNFQSRRPNTSFCFLDIRSPGLGDTAMYLCATSRGGLANYEQYFGPGTRLTVT.

This chain links TRBV11-3 with TRBJ2-1, with 7 bases fitting TRBD2. Germline CDR1 is SGHNT and CDR2 is YENEEA. The CDR3 loop spans 14 amino acids. V lost 1 base and J lost 4; bases outside the gene matches: 1. As DNA, the CDR3 is TGTGCCAGCAGCTTAGCGGGAGGATACAATGAGCAGTTCTTC. Translating gives CASSLAGGYNEQFF.

This chain joins TRBV11-2 and TRBJ1-5; 8 nucleotides line up with TRBD1. Germline CDR1 is SGHAT and CDR2 is FQNNGV. The CDR3 has 16 amino acids. With 1 base clipped from V and 3 bases from J, the junction kept 5 bases outside the gene matches. This chain's CDR3 is CASSLGPGQDNQPQHF. CDR3 in DNA: TGTGCCAGCAGCTTAGGTCCGGGACAGGACAATCAGCCCCAGCATTTT.

The V and J genes are TRBV30 and TRBJ1-2, with TRBD1 identical over 9 bases. This CDR3 has 13 amino acids. Looked up from germline, CDR1 is GTSNPN and CDR2 is SVGIG (reference sequence). After removal of 3 bases from V and 6 bases from J, the junction contained 5 bases not matched to a gene. CDR3 sequence (DNA): TGTGCCTGGAGAGCGACAGGGGGAAATGGCTACACCTTC. It yields the protein CAWRATGGNGYTF.

The chain links TRBV30 to TRBJ1-2, with TRBD1 matching 12 bases. This CDR3 has 17 residues. Germline CDR1 GTSNPN, CDR2 SVGIG (reference sequence). Trimming took 0 bases from V and 6 from J; bases not matched to a gene: 11. CDR3 sequence: CAWSVLGGTGGADGYTF. CDR3 DNA: TGTGCCTGGAGTGTACTTGGCGGGACAGGGGGCGCGGATGGCTACACCTTC.

The V and J genes are TRBV7-8 and TRBJ1-4; D is unclear. CDR1 SGHVS and CDR2 FQNEAQ come from the germline V gene. V lost 2 bases and J 1 base, leaving 17 bases between the germline ends. The CDR3 has 18 amino acids. CDR3 sequence (DNA): TGTGCCAGCAGCTTACAGGCGGGCCGCTGGGGAACTAATGAAAAACTGTTTTTT. It yields the protein CASSLQAGRWGTNEKLFF.

The CDR3 DNA is TGTGCCAGCAGCGACCGGGACATAGGCACTGAAGCTTTCTTT. It codes for CASSDRDIGTEAFF. The V call is TRBV7-9, the J call TRBJ1-1; a possible D gene is TRBD1 (6 bases). Germline CDR1 reads SEHNR; CDR2 reads FQNEAQ (reference sequence). Trimming pared 5 bases from V and 4 bases from J, leaving 14 bases between. There are 14 residues in the CDR3.

This rearrangement joins TRBV14 to TRBJ2-1; TRBD2 aligns across 8 bases. The CDR3 extends over 16 amino acids. The germline CDR1 and CDR2 sequences are SGHDN and FVKESK. After removal of 4 bases from V and 0 bases from J, the junction contained 5 bases not matched to a gene. The CDR3 spells CASSLTSVSSYNEQFF. CDR3 nucleotide sequence: TGTGCCAGCAGCCTGACTAGCGTTAGCTCCTACAATGAGCAGTTCTTC.

In DNA form, the CDR3 reads TGTGCCAGCAGCCCCCGACCGACAGACGTGTCGACTAATGAAAAACTGTTTTTT. It specifies CASSPRPTDVSTNEKLFF. The chain joins TRBV21-1 to TRBJ1-4; the table assigns TRBD1, which was not confirmed against the DNA. TRBV21-1 is a listed pseudogene. The CDR3 runs to 18 residues.

The chain joins TRBV30 to TRBJ2-5, with D possibly matching TRBD1 (6 bases). CDR1 GTSNPN and CDR2 SVGIG come from the germline V gene (reference sequence). The CDR3 runs to 14 residues. The V end was cut by 3 bases, the J end by 2 bases, with 13 bases between. For the CDR3, the DNA is TGTGCCTGGAGGACTCAGGGGCCGCAAGAGACCCAGTACTTC. Translating gives CAWRTQGPQETQYF. The full variable domain, rest sourced from reference TRBV30 and TRBJ2-5, is SQTIHQWPATLVQPVGSPLSLECTVEGTSNPNLYWYRQAAGRGLQLLFYSVGIGQISSEVPQNLSASRPQDRQFILSSKKLLLSDSGFYLCAWRTQGPQETQYFGPGTRLLVL.

The rearrangement links TRBV19 to TRBJ1-2; D is perhaps TRBD1 (6 bases). CDR1 is LNHDA, CDR2 SQIVND, per germline (reference sequence). The CDR3 sequence is 13 residues long. The V end lost 5 bases, the J end lost 5 bases, and 12 bases lay between the germline ends. The CDR3 loop is CASSSTGNYGYTF. CDR3 coding DNA: TGTGCCAGTAGTTCAACAGGGAATTATGGCTACACCTTC. Full variable domain (remainder filled in from reference TRBV19 and TRBJ1-2): DGGITQSPKYLFRKEGQNVTLSCEQNLNHDAMYWYRQDPGQGLRLIYYSQIVNDFQKGDIAEGYSVSREKKESFPLTVTSAQKNPTAFYLCASSSTGNYGYTFGSGTRLTVV.

The chain employs TRBV2 and TRBJ1-1; the match to TRBD1 covers 8 bases. Germline loops: CDR1 SNHLY, CDR2 FYNNEI. With V trimmed by 5 bases and J by 4 bases, 6 bases remained unmatched. CDR3 length equals 14 residues. CDR3 region: CASSLQGGGTEAFF. The CDR3, as DNA: TGTGCCAGCAGTCTACAGGGGGGGGGCACTGAAGCTTTCTTT.

This clone is a singleton in its sample. V usage is TRBV4-2 and J usage is TRBJ2-3; D call uncertain. The CDR3 runs to 12 residues. Trimming shortened V by 0 bases and J by 6 bases, and 4 bases separated the two germline ends. CDR1 LGHNA and CDR2 YNFKEQ come from the germline V gene. The CDR3 nucleotides read TGTGCCAGCAGCCAAGAACGGGATACGCAGTATTTT. This codes for CASSQERDTQYF.